Presented here are 6 T cell receptor beta chains from one specimen sequenced in a study of cytomegalovirus exposure and HLA in healthy donors. The PCR contained 60 Vbeta and 13 Jbeta primers. Here immunoSEQ multiplex PCR was the method, and the copy in TCRdb shows in-frame clones only, minus some. Here the sample spans over 150,000 clones, around four fifths being singletons. The sample comprised PBMCs. The receptor source for this set is a woman aged 50 to 65 in good health and CMV-seropositive.

The CDR3 here is CASGSTGIWDEQYF. The CDR3 DNA follows: TGTGCTAGTGGTTCGACAGGGATTTGGGACGAGCAGTACTTC. V is TRBV12-5 and J is TRBJ2-7; 7 bases align to TRBD1. Germline CDR1 is LGHNT and CDR2 is FRNRAP. CDR3 size: 14 residues. V shed 4 bases, J shed 5 bases, and the junction held 8 bases outside the gene matches.

J is TRBJ1-5 and V is TRBV5-1; D possibly corresponds to TRBD1 (5 bases). The CDR3 runs 15 residues. Per germline, CDR1 SGHRS and CDR2 YFSETQ. The germline V and J ends were trimmed by 0 bases and 2 bases, with 9 bases remaining between them. The DNA for the CDR3 is TGCGCCAGCAGCTTGGCCGCGGGGGGCAATCAGCCCCAGCATTTT. This sequence encodes CASSLAAGGNQPQHF.

This chain uses TRBV18 with TRBJ2-1, with D uncertain. V was shortened by 2 bases and J by 3 bases, with 11 bases between the two germline ends. Germline CDR1 is KGHSH and CDR2 is LQKENI. CDR3 size: 15 residues. The CDR3 protein is CASSPGGSFYNEQFF. The CDR3 DNA reads TGTGCCAGCTCACCAGGCGGCTCCTTCTACAATGAGCAGTTCTTC.

As to this clone: One end of the junction does not line up with germline, which may come from a read error. The chain is built from TRBV7-7 and TRBJ2-1; 10 bases are a match to TRBD2. Germline V CDR1 and CDR2: SSHAT, FNYEAQ (reference sequence). This CDR3 comprises 13 residues. The CDR3 region is CASSSGLAAEQFF. The CDR3 nucleotides read TGTGCTAGCAGCTCAGGACTAGCGGCCGAGCAGTTCTTC.

The CDR3 protein is CASSYRTGPTGELFF. For the CDR3, the DNA is TGTGCCAGCAGCTACCGGACAGGGCCCACCGGGGAGCTGTTTTTT. The J gene is TRBJ2-2, the V gene TRBV11-1; TRBD1 agrees at 8 bases. V gave up 4 bases and J gave up 4 bases; unmatched junction bases: 5. From germline, CDR1 is SGHAT and CDR2 FQDESV (reference sequence). CDR3 length equals 15 residues.

The chain carries TRBV6-5 and TRBJ2-5; 7 nucleotides agree with TRBD1. V trimming: 2 bases; J trimming: 1 base; junction bases outside the gene matches: 4. Looked up from germline, CDR1 is MNHEY and CDR2 is SVGAGI. The length of the CDR3 is 15 residues. In nucleotides, the CDR3 is TGTGCCAGCAGTTACGGGGACAGAATCCAAGAGACCCAGTACTTC. Its translation is CASSYGDRIQETQYF.